This T cell receptor beta chain derives from a study of identical twins (dated by TCRdb to about 2016). In terms of the full investigation: The study deep-sequenced TCR alpha and beta repertoires from monozygotic twins, unrelated adults of various ages and cord blood to test whether fetal clonotypes persist. Replicate twin experiments were performed at different times using different library preparation protocols to rule out contamination.

Overall study results and their limits: In monozygotic twins, recombination models systematically underestimated out-of-frame TCR alpha sharing, but the models matched the sharing seen between unrelated individuals. Because the same donors could not be followed over many years, the conclusions relied on cross-sectional statistical analysis. Excess twin sharing in beta out-of-frame sequences was weaker because fewer shared sequences lowered the signal-to-noise ratio. Invariant T cells such as MAIT and iNKT could partly confound zero-insertion analyses, although diverse VJ usage argued against such confounding for most clonotypes. Abundant cord blood beta clonotypes carried fewer insertions; young adult naive repertoires showed a weaker similar trend, while memory repertoires showed none. Compared with coincidental sharing between unrelated individuals, out-of-frame TCR alpha sequences shared between twins had an excess of sequences with low generation probability.

Reading from cysteine to phenylalanine, the CDR3 counts 17 amino acids. The read is trimmed to its CDR3 DNA, 51 bases read in frame from base 1. Trimming leaves V shorter by 3 bases and J shorter by 4 bases, with the junction holding 12 bases beyond the gene matches. The germline V gene provides CDR1 KGHDR and CDR2 SFDVKD. Only healthy Caucasian donors were included. The study also sequenced three unrelated non-twin adults: a male aged 18 to 29, a male aged 50 to 60 and a female aged 50 to 60. Using Miltenyi CD45RO+ enrichment and human naive T-cell isolation kits, memory (CD45RO+) and naive T cells were isolated from PBMC. In regard to this clonotype: Its target antigen remains unknown. Base qualities are missing; no much larger clone stands one base away.

Library preparation employed 5' RACE. Sequencing used an Illumina HiSeq 2000. A universal primer binding site was introduced by template switching, and a unique molecular identifier was present in the final cDNA, enabling accurate counting of TCR cDNA molecules. Specific primers in the conserved constant-segment region were used to synthesize first-strand cDNA for the TCR alpha and beta chains. Each cDNA library was double barcoded, with a SMART-Mk sample barcode plus Illumina barcodes, to control for contamination. Two successive PCR steps introduced TruSeq adapter sequences along with Illumina sample barcodes. The TCR alpha and beta cDNA libraries were sequenced on the Illumina HiSeq platform using custom primers. Under the source paper's analysis protocol: MiGEC was used to process raw reads and extract unique molecular identifiers, and MiXCR was used to find CDR3 positions. Recombination models were inferred per individual with the repgenHMM and IGoR tools using an EM algorithm. Shared clonotypes were analyzed with the tcR package in R, and sharing was normalized by the product of cloneset sizes. To study raw recombination free of thymic and clonal selection effects, out-of-frame nonproductive sequences were analyzed. In-frame beta chains were kept once TCRdb had trimmed the public reads at Q25 with fastp and called clones with MiXCR. A single entry per CDR3 protein holds the most common genes and DNA from its merged rows. The V and J calls follow TCRdb's processing rather than the paper's. This sample is represented by roughly 690,000 distinct CDR3 sequences; around 6% of them were singletons. Around 1.7% of the sample rests with the top ten.

Recombination linked TRBV24-1 to TRBJ2-5; 8 junctional bases match TRBD1. This TCR derives from a man aged 18 to 30 in good health. The source material was naive T cells sorted from blood. Reading the label with the study, this specimen's cell subset or site is: cells isolated with a human naive T-cell isolation kit. At the DNA level, the sequence is TGTGCCACCAGTGATGGGAGGACAGGGCGGCAGGGAGAGACCCAGTACTTC. Translation gives CATSDGRTGRQGETQYF.